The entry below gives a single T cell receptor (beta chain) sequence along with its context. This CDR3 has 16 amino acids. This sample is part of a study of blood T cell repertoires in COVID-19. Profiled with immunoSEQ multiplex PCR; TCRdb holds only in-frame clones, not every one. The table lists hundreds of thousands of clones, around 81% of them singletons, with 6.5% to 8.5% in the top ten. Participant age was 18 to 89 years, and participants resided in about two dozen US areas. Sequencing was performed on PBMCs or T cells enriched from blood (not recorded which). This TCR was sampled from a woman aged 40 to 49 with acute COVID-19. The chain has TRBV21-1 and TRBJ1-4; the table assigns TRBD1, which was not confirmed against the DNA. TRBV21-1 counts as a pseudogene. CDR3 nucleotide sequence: TGTGCCAGCAGCACCCATAAGGACAACCGGGATGAAAAACTGTTTTTT. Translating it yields CASSTHKDNRDEKLFF.